Sequencing of this T cell receptor (beta chain) was carried out in a study of cytomegalovirus exposure and HLA in healthy donors. For the study at large: Early released data comprised about 90 million unique TCRs from HLA-typed donors. Across roughly 400 genotyped donors, approximately 80% landed in the Caucasian-associated ancestry cluster.

Use of 60 Vbeta and 13 Jbeta primers characterized the PCR. Sequencing was performed with immunoSEQ multiplex PCR; in TCRdb, only in-frame clones are kept and a portion is missing. The repertoire has fewer than 100,000 clones, 7.6% of them found once; the top ten carry roughly 2%. This clone came up a few times. Antigen specificity is unknown. Study outcomes and limitations: Earlier results showed most TCR beta V segments being productive about 87% or about 30% of the time.

Germline V gene lookup returns CDR1 MNHNS and CDR2 SASEGT. CDR3 length: 15 residues. J was trimmed by 1 base and V by 6 bases; bases with no gene match: 1. The sequence was collected from a man between 45 and 60 years old in good health and CMV-seronegative. The specimen was PBMCs. V usage is TRBV6-1 and J usage is TRBJ2-2; 11 positions match TRBD2. The chain's CDR3 is CASRTSGGNTGELFF. The CDR3 DNA reads as TGTGCCAGCAGAACTAGCGGGGGGAACACCGGGGAGCTGTTTTTT.